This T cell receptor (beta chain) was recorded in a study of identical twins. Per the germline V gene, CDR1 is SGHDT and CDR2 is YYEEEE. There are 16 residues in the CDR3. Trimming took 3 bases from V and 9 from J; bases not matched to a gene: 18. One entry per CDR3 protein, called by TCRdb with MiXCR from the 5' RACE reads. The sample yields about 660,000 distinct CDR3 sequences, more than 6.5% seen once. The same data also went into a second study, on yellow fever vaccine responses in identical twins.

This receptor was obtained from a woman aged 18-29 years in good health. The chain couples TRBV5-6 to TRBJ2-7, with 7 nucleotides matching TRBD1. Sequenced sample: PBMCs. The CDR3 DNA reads TGTGCCAGCAGCTACCGCGGACAGGCGGTACCCGCCGGGCAGTACTTC. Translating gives CASSYRGQAVPAGQYF. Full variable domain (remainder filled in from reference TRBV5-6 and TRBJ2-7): DAGVTQSPTHLIKTRGQQVTLRCSPKSGHDTVSWYQQALGQGPQFIFQYYEEEERQRGNFPDRFSGHQFPNYSSELNVNALLLGDSALYLCASSYRGQAVPAGQYFGPGTRLTVT.